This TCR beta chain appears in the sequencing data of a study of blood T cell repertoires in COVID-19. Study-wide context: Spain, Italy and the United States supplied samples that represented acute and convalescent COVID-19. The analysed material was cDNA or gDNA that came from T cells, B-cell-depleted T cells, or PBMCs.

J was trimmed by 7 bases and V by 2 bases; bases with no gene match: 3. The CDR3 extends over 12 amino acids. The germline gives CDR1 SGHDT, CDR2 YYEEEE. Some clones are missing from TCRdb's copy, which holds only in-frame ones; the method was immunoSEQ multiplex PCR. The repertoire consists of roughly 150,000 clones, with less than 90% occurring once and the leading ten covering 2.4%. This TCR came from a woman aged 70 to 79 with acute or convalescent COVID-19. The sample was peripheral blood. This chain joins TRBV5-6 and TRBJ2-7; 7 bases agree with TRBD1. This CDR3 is CASSFGQVEQYV. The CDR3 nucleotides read TGTGCCAGCAGCTTTGGACAGGTTGAGCAGTACGTC.